A selection of T cell receptor beta chains follows, all from one sample in a study of tumor-infiltrating lymphocytes in primary liver carcinoma. A single record per CDR3 protein comes from TCRdb applying MiXCR to the multiplex PCR reads. The data hold fewer than 350,000 distinct CDR3 sequences, with more than 55% observed a single time. The sample was peripheral blood. These receptors were collected from a man between 35 and 55 years old with primary liver carcinoma and hepatitis B virus infection. Each CDR3 is given with its conserved first and last residue. Fields, in order: clone size, D gene, CDR3 length, J gene, V gene, CDR3 DNA, CDR3 protein. D genes are given only for firm matches. Part of the rows lack a size; the others show once, few, many or a class for expanded clones.

>.|.|13|TRBJ2-3|TRBV28
TGTGCCAGCAGTTCGGTTTTGAGAGATACGCAGTATTTT
CASSSVLRDTQYF
>.|TRBD1|14|TRBJ2-3|TRBV5-1
TGCGCCAGCCGGGACAGCCGGGACACAGATACGCAGTATTTT
CASRDSRDTDTQYF
>once|.|16|TRBJ2-5|TRBV5-6
TGTGCCAGCAGCCCACCCGTGACATCAGGTCCAGAGACCCAGTACTTC
CASSPPVTSGPETQYF
>.|TRBD2|16|TRBJ2-5|TRBV28
TGTACCAGCAGTTTATCCTTAGCGGGAGCGCCAGAGACCCAGTACTTC
CTSSLSLAGAPETQYF
>.|TRBD1|15|TRBJ2-2|TRBV5-4
TGTGCCAGCAGCTTGGACAGGGGGAGCACCGGGGAGCTGTTTTTT
CASSLDRGSTGELFF
>.|TRBD1|16|TRBJ1-4|TRBV11-2
TGTGCCAGCAGCCCCAAACAGGGGGCGCGACGAGAAAAACTGTTTTTT
CASSPKQGARREKLFF
>.|.|15|TRBJ1-1|TRBV6-6
TGTGCCAGCAGGGCCCCCAACAGGGCAATCTCTGAAGCTTTCTTT
CASRAPNRAISEAFF
>.|TRBD2|16|TRBJ2-1|TRBV6-2/TRBV6-3
TGTGTCAGCAGTTACTCGGGGAGGGAAATCAACAATGAACAGTTCTTC
CVSSYSGREINNEQFF
>.|TRBD1|16|TRBJ1-6|TRBV30
TGTGCCTGGAGTTCCGGGACAGGGGATAATAATTCACCCCTCCACTTT
CAWSSGTGDNNSPLHF
>.|TRBD1|13|TRBJ2-2|TRBV10-3
TGTGCTACCAAGGACAGGGAGCCTGGGGAGCTGTTTTTT
CATKDREPGELFF